This TCR beta chain was identified in a study of blood T cell repertoires in COVID-19 (dated by TCRdb to 2018 to 2020). Study-wide context: The collaborator samples originated in the United States, Italy and Spain and spanned the acute and convalescent phases of COVID-19. The prospective study material was composed of cDNA or gDNA derived from T cells, B-cell-depleted T cells, or PBMCs. The samples were drawn from the first 160 participants of the ongoing ImmuneRACE study and from some 1,300 subjects provided by 6 global collaborators. The repertoires were released in a freely available public database intended as a resource for research on the immune response to SARS-CoV-2. Where available, HLA class I and class II types were taken from metadata supplied by the sample provider and were not determined by assay-based typing. The dataset comprised deeply sampled blood TCRbeta repertoires from subjects exposed to, actively infected with, or recovered from COVID-19. Nearly every sample came with metadata listing a de-identified subject ID, COVID-19 status, age in years and sex.

The junction carries 13 bases between V and J, which are trimmed by 2 bases and 4 bases respectively. The CDR3, cysteine through phenylalanine, is 15 amino acids long. Here the CDR3 DNA is all that survives: 45 bases in frame from base 1. CDR1 is given as SGHKS and CDR2 as YYEKEE, both from the germline V gene (reference sequence). Study-level results and caveats: The quantity of clinical and demographic metadata differed by source and by participant and was supplied without curation.

TCRbeta CDR3 regions were amplified from genomic DNA by means of the immunoSEQ Assay, a bias-controlled multiplex PCR. Per the source publication's procedure: The number of nucleated cells in each sample was estimated by amplification of reference gene primers within the assay. To quantify the absolute abundance of each unique TCRbeta CDR3 rearrangement, sequence reads were collapsed and filtered. For each sample, productive Simpson clonality was calculated by taking the square root of Simpson's diversity index across productive rearrangements. TCRdb limited this immuneACCESS table to in-frame rearrangements with V and J called. A share of clones is missing; checked studies link under half to unresolved V genes, and the rest is unexplained. That table gives V, J and clone size, and the DNA gave D and trimming. The sample table contains about 130,000 clones; only one count was recorded for around 80% of them. The ten largest clones add up to under 14% of the sample.

The collaborating institutions used their own protocols to collect whole blood in K2EDTA tubes. For TCRbeta analysis, collaborators shipped samples as frozen whole blood, isolated PBMCs, or DNA extracted from either of those sample types. As concerns this clone: The clone's antigen remains unknown. Qualities for individual bases were not recorded, and no much larger clone is one base off.

This sequence was found in a human donor in a cohort sampled during active COVID-19. The sequenced sample was peripheral blood. The chain was built from TRBV5-5 and TRBJ2-1; TRBD2 is possibly the D segment (6 matching bases). The CDR3 protein sequence reads: CASSFALREYNEQFF. The nucleotide sequence reads TGTGCCAGCAGCTTCGCACTCCGGGAGTACAATGAGCAGTTCTTC.